Listed below are T cell receptor beta chains from one sample, sequenced in a study of blood T cell repertoires in COVID-19. Here immunoSEQ multiplex PCR was the method, and the copy in TCRdb shows in-frame clones only, minus some. In the table there are more than 200,000 clones, roughly 80% of which are singletons. The sample was peripheral blood. These receptors all stem from a woman of 80 years or more with COVID-19, enrolled during active disease. Both conserved end residues are part of each CDR3. Each record gives: CDR3 protein, CDR3 DNA, clone size, V gene, CDR3 length, J gene, D gene. A D gene is named only where the DNA matches it firmly. A row's size may be missing; if present it is once, few, many or a size class.

CDR3 protein: CASSPGQASTDTQYF
CDR3 DNA: TGCGCCAGCAGCCCCGGACAGGCTAGCACAGATACGCAGTATTTT
clone size: NA
V gene: TRBV5-1
CDR3 length: 15
J gene: TRBJ2-3
D gene: TRBD1

CDR3 protein: CASSSDFYEQYF
CDR3 DNA: TGTGCCAGCAGTTCGGACTTTTACGAGCAGTACTTC
clone size: NA
V gene: TRBV4-2
CDR3 length: 12
J gene: TRBJ2-7
D gene: NA

CDR3 protein: CASRRGGLIRGTGELFF
CDR3 DNA: TGTGCCAGCCGCCGGGGGGGCCTGATTCGTGGCACCGGGGAGCTGTTTTTT
clone size: NA
V gene: TRBV19
CDR3 length: 17
J gene: TRBJ2-2
D gene: TRBD2

CDR3 protein: CASSGRGANGYTF
CDR3 DNA: TGTGCCAGCAGTGGTCGGGGGGCCAATGGCTACACCTTC
clone size: NA
V gene: TRBV2
CDR3 length: 13
J gene: TRBJ1-2
D gene: NA

CDR3 protein: CASSQIQDATNEKLFF
CDR3 DNA: TGTGCCAGCTCACAAATACAGGACGCAACTAATGAAAAACTGTTTTTT
clone size: NA
V gene: TRBV18
CDR3 length: 16
J gene: TRBJ1-4
D gene: NA

CDR3 protein: CASSPTGTSVYGYTF
CDR3 DNA: TGTGCCAGCAGCCCGACAGGGACTTCCGTCTATGGCTACACCTTC
clone size: NA
V gene: TRBV7-2
CDR3 length: 15
J gene: TRBJ1-2
D gene: TRBD1

CDR3 protein: CASGGFSTDTQYF
CDR3 DNA: TGTGCCAGTGGGGGGTTCAGTACAGATACGCAGTATTTT
clone size: NA
V gene: TRBV19
CDR3 length: 13
J gene: TRBJ2-3
D gene: NA

CDR3 protein: CAISDSGTGLSYEQYF
CDR3 DNA: TGTGCCATCAGTGACTCCGGGACAGGACTCTCCTACGAGCAGTACTTC
clone size: NA
V gene: TRBV10-3
CDR3 length: 16
J gene: TRBJ2-7
D gene: TRBD1

CDR3 protein: CATRGGLNTEAFF
CDR3 DNA: TGTGCCACCCGTGGGGGCCTGAACACTGAAGCTTTCTTT
clone size: NA
V gene: TRBV24-1
CDR3 length: 13
J gene: TRBJ1-1
D gene: NA

CDR3 protein: CSAHLGGRNQETQYF
CDR3 DNA: TGCAGCGCCCATCTAGGGGGCAGGAACCAAGAGACCCAGTACTTC
clone size: NA
V gene: TRBV29-1
CDR3 length: 15
J gene: TRBJ2-5
D gene: TRBD1

CDR3 protein: CSVDGTGVGTEAFF
CDR3 DNA: TGCAGCGTTGACGGGACAGGGGTAGGAACTGAAGCTTTCTTT
clone size: NA
V gene: TRBV29-1
CDR3 length: 14
J gene: TRBJ1-1
D gene: TRBD1

CDR3 protein: CASSMAGGQETQYF
CDR3 DNA: TGTGCCAGCAGTATGGCGGGGGGTCAAGAGACCCAGTACTTC
clone size: NA
V gene: TRBV2
CDR3 length: 14
J gene: TRBJ2-5
D gene: TRBD2

CDR3 protein: CAILSGDLGGTEAFF
CDR3 DNA: TGCGCCATCCTTTCTGGGGACCTCGGGGGGACTGAAGCTTTCTTT
clone size: NA
V gene: TRBV5-1
CDR3 length: 15
J gene: TRBJ1-1
D gene: NA

CDR3 protein: CASSESVTGELFF
CDR3 DNA: TGTGCCAGCAGTGAATCGGTAACCGGGGAGCTGTTTTTT
clone size: NA
V gene: TRBV25-1
CDR3 length: 13
J gene: TRBJ2-2
D gene: NA

CDR3 protein: CASSTTGVRRNEQYF
CDR3 DNA: TGTGCCAGCAGCACAACAGGGGTTCGTCGTAACGAGCAGTACTTC
clone size: few
V gene: TRBV28
CDR3 length: 15
J gene: TRBJ2-7
D gene: TRBD1

CDR3 protein: CASGEGARREDTQYF
CDR3 DNA: TGTGCTAGTGGTGAGGGGGCGCGACGGGAAGATACGCAGTATTTT
clone size: NA
V gene: TRBV12-5
CDR3 length: 15
J gene: TRBJ2-3
D gene: TRBD1

CDR3 protein: CARILCGPMNTEAFF
CDR3 DNA: TGCGCCAGGATACTATGCGGCCCCATGAACACTGAAGCTTTCTTT
clone size: NA
V gene: TRBV4-1
CDR3 length: 15
J gene: TRBJ1-1
D gene: NA

CDR3 protein: CASSFGTSSYTDTQYF
CDR3 DNA: TGTGCCAGCAGTTTCGGGACTAGCAGCTACACAGATACGCAGTATTTT
clone size: NA
V gene: TRBV27
CDR3 length: 16
J gene: TRBJ2-3
D gene: TRBD2

CDR3 protein: CASSPEGSMNTEAFF
CDR3 DNA: TGCGCCAGCAGCCCTGAAGGGAGTATGAACACTGAAGCTTTCTTT
clone size: NA
V gene: TRBV5-1
CDR3 length: 15
J gene: TRBJ1-1
D gene: NA

CDR3 protein: CASSLDSYEQYF
CDR3 DNA: TGTGCCAGCAGTTTAGACAGTTACGAGCAGTACTTC
clone size: NA
V gene: TRBV6-6
CDR3 length: 12
J gene: TRBJ2-7
D gene: NA

CDR3 protein: CASSSGQGLTQPQHF
CDR3 DNA: TGTGCCAGCAGTTCTGGACAGGGGTTAACTCAGCCCCAGCATTTT
clone size: NA
V gene: TRBV28
CDR3 length: 15
J gene: TRBJ1-5
D gene: TRBD1

CDR3 protein: CASSPYGTGDSEQYF
CDR3 DNA: TGTGCCAGCAGTCCGTACGGGACAGGGGATAGCGAGCAGTACTTC
clone size: few
V gene: TRBV28
CDR3 length: 15
J gene: TRBJ2-7
D gene: TRBD1

CDR3 protein: CATSDPPGNQPQHF
CDR3 DNA: TGTGCCACCAGTGATCCACCGGGCAATCAGCCCCAGCATTTT
clone size: NA
V gene: TRBV24-1
CDR3 length: 14
J gene: TRBJ1-5
D gene: NA

CDR3 protein: CASSLPGQGANVLTF
CDR3 DNA: TGTGCCAGTAGCCTCCCGGGACAGGGGGCCAACGTCCTGACTTTC
clone size: NA
V gene: TRBV19
CDR3 length: 15
J gene: TRBJ2-6
D gene: TRBD1

CDR3 protein: CASSLATLAGNTIYF
CDR3 DNA: TGTGCCAGCAGTTTGGCGACTCTGGCTGGAAACACCATATATTTT
clone size: NA
V gene: TRBV28
CDR3 length: 15
J gene: TRBJ1-3
D gene: NA

CDR3 protein: CSAAGVQPQHF
CDR3 DNA: TGCAGTGCTGCGGGAGTACAGCCCCAGCATTTT
clone size: NA
V gene: TRBV20-1
CDR3 length: 11
J gene: TRBJ1-5
D gene: NA

CDR3 protein: CASSLVQGPYEQYF
CDR3 DNA: TGCGCCAGCAGCTTGGTACAGGGACCCTACGAGCAGTACTTC
clone size: NA
V gene: TRBV5-1
CDR3 length: 14
J gene: TRBJ2-7
D gene: NA

CDR3 protein: CASSPEPGGNTGELFF
CDR3 DNA: TGCGCCAGCAGCCCCGAACCGGGAGGGAACACCGGGGAGCTGTTTTTT
clone size: NA
V gene: TRBV5-1
CDR3 length: 16
J gene: TRBJ2-2
D gene: TRBD2

CDR3 protein: CASSYRGSSYNEQFF
CDR3 DNA: TGTGCCAGCAGTTACAGGGGAAGCTCCTACAATGAGCAGTTCTTC
clone size: NA
V gene: TRBV6-5
CDR3 length: 15
J gene: TRBJ2-1
D gene: NA

CDR3 protein: CASSRIEGANSPLHF
CDR3 DNA: TGCGCCAGCAGCCGGATTGAGGGGGCGAATTCACCCCTCCACTTT
clone size: NA
V gene: TRBV4-1
CDR3 length: 15
J gene: TRBJ1-6
D gene: TRBD1

CDR3 protein: CASSNRGGSTDTQYF
CDR3 DNA: TGCGCCAGCAGCAATCGCGGGGGCAGCACAGATACGCAGTATTTT
clone size: NA
V gene: TRBV5-1
CDR3 length: 15
J gene: TRBJ2-3
D gene: NA

CDR3 protein: CASSQGQGPQETQYF
CDR3 DNA: TGTGCCAGCAGCCAAGGGCAGGGGCCTCAAGAGACCCAGTACTTC
clone size: NA
V gene: TRBV3-1/TRBV3-2
CDR3 length: 15
J gene: TRBJ2-5
D gene: NA

CDR3 protein: CASRATGFNQPQHF
CDR3 DNA: TGTGCCAGCAGGGCCACAGGCTTCAATCAGCCCCAGCATTTT
clone size: NA
V gene: TRBV3-1/TRBV3-2
CDR3 length: 14
J gene: TRBJ1-5
D gene: NA

CDR3 protein: CASGGLAGAGTGELFF
CDR3 DNA: TGTGCCAGTGGGGGACTAGCGGGAGCGGGTACCGGGGAGCTGTTTTTT
clone size: NA
V gene: TRBV3-1/TRBV3-2
CDR3 length: 16
J gene: TRBJ2-2
D gene: TRBD2

CDR3 protein: CASSHGLAGVTDTQYF
CDR3 DNA: TGTGCCAGCAGCCACGGACTAGCGGGAGTCACAGATACGCAGTATTTT
clone size: NA
V gene: TRBV7-2
CDR3 length: 16
J gene: TRBJ2-3
D gene: TRBD2

CDR3 protein: CASSDRAYGYTF
CDR3 DNA: TGTGCCAGCTCTGACAGGGCCTATGGCTACACCTTC
clone size: few
V gene: TRBV11-2
CDR3 length: 12
J gene: TRBJ1-2
D gene: TRBD1

CDR3 protein: CASSVGSTAYNEQFF
CDR3 DNA: TGTGCCAGCAGCGTAGGATCGACAGCCTACAATGAGCAGTTCTTC
clone size: NA
V gene: TRBV9
CDR3 length: 15
J gene: TRBJ2-1
D gene: NA

CDR3 protein: CASSTGQGTTNEKLFF
CDR3 DNA: TGTGCCAGCAGCACTGGACAGGGGACGACTAATGAAAAACTGTTTTTT
clone size: NA
V gene: TRBV9
CDR3 length: 16
J gene: TRBJ1-4
D gene: TRBD1

CDR3 protein: CASSPDSSYGYTF
CDR3 DNA: TGTGCCAGCAGTCCGGACAGCTCCTATGGCTACACCTTC
clone size: once
V gene: TRBV6-5
CDR3 length: 13
J gene: TRBJ1-2
D gene: NA

CDR3 protein: CASSLRTGQGSPLHF
CDR3 DNA: TGTGCCAGCAGTTTGCGGACAGGGCAAGGATCACCCCTCCACTTT
clone size: NA
V gene: TRBV28
CDR3 length: 15
J gene: TRBJ1-6
D gene: TRBD1

CDR3 protein: CASRMTGGGTGELFF
CDR3 DNA: TGTGCCAGTAGGATGACAGGGGGCGGCACCGGGGAGCTGTTTTTT
clone size: NA
V gene: TRBV19
CDR3 length: 15
J gene: TRBJ2-2
D gene: TRBD1

CDR3 protein: CASSLVSAERGYTF
CDR3 DNA: TGCGCCAGCAGCTTGGTGTCCGCGGAACGTGGCTACACCTTC
clone size: NA
V gene: TRBV5-1
CDR3 length: 14
J gene: TRBJ1-2
D gene: NA

CDR3 protein: CASSYTGGEAFF
CDR3 DNA: TGTGCCAGCAGTTACACGGGCGGGGAAGCTTTCTTT
clone size: NA
V gene: TRBV6-2/TRBV6-3
CDR3 length: 12
J gene: TRBJ1-1
D gene: NA

CDR3 protein: CASSLDGTPSYEQYF
CDR3 DNA: TGCGCCAGCAGCTTGGACGGGACACCTTCCTACGAGCAGTACTTC
clone size: NA
V gene: TRBV5-1
CDR3 length: 15
J gene: TRBJ2-7
D gene: NA